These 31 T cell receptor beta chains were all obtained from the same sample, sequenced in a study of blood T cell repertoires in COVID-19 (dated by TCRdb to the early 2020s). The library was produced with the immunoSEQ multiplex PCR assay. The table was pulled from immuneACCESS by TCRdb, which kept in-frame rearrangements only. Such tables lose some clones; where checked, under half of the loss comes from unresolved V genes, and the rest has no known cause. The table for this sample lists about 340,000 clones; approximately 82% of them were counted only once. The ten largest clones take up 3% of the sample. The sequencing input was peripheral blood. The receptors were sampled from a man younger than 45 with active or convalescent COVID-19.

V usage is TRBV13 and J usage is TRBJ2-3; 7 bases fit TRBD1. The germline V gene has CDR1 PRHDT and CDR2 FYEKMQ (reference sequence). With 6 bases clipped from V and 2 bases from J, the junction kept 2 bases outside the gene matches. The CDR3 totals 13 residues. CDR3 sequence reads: CASRDRDTDTQYF. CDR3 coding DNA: TGTGCCAGCAGAGACAGGGACACAGATACGCAGTATTTT.

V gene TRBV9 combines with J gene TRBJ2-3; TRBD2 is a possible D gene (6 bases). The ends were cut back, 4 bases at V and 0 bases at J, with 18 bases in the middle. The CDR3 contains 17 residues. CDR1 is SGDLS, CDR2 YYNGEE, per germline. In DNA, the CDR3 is TGTGCCAGCAGCTCCCGAGGAGGGAGACTAAGCACAGATACGCAGTATTTT. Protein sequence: CASSSRGGRLSTDTQYF.

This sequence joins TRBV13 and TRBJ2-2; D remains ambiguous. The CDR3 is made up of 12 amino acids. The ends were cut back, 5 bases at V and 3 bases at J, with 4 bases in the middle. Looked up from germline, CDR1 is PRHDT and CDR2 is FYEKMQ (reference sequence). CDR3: CASSLHTGELFF. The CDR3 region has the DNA TGTGCCAGCAGCCTACACACCGGGGAGCTGTTTTTT.

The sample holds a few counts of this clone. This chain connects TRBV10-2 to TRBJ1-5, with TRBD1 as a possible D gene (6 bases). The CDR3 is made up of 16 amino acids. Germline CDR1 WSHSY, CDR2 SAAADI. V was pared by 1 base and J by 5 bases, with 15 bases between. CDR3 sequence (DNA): TGCGCCAGCAGTGAGTTCGGGACAAGTGCCTATCAGCCCCAGCATTTT. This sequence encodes CASSEFGTSAYQPQHF.

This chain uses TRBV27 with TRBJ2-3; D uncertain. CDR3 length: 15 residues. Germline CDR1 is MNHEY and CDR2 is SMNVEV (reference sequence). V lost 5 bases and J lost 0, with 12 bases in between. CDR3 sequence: CASSPGLLSTDTQYF. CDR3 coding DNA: TGTGCCAGCAGTCCCGGTCTACTTAGCACAGATACGCAGTATTTT.

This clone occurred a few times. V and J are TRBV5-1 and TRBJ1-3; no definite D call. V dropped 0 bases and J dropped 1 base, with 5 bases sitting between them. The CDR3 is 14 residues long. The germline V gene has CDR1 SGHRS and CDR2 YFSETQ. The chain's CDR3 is CASSLAESGNTIYF. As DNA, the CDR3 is TGCGCCAGCAGCTTGGCTGAGTCTGGAAACACCATATATTTT.

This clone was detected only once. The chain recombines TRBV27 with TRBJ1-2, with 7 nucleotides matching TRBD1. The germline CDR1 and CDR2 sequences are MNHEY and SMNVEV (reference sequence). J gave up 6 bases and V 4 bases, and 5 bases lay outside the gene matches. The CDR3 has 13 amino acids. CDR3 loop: CASSSTGDNGYTF. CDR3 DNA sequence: TGTGCCAGCAGTTCCACAGGGGATAATGGCTACACCTTC.

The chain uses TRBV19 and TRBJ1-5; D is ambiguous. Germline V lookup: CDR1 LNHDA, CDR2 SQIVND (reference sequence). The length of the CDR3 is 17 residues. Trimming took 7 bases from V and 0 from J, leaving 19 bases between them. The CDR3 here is CASKSPGRVFSNQPQHF. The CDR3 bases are TGTGCCAGTAAATCGCCGGGGAGGGTCTTTAGCAATCAGCCCCAGCATTTT.

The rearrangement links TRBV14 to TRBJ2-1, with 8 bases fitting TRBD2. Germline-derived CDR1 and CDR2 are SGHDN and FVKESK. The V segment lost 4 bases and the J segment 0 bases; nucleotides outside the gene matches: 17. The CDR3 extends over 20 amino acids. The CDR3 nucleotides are TGTGCCAGCAGCCCAACGATCGGTAGCGGGGCCCGGAGCTCCTACAATGAGCAGTTCTTC. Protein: CASSPTIGSGARSSYNEQFF.

The chain's CDR3 is CATTGAGNTIYF. The CDR3 bases are TGTGCCACCACAGGTGCCGGAAACACCATATATTTT. The genes are TRBV15 and TRBJ1-3, with no clear D. CDR3 length: 12 residues. CDR1 is LNHNV, CDR2 YYDKDF, per germline (reference sequence). V lost 7 bases to trimming and J lost 4 bases, with 8 bases between them.

For the CDR3, the DNA is TGTGCCAGCAGGCTTGGTTGGGGGGACGAGCAGTACTTC. Its protein product is CASRLGWGDEQYF. This sequence joins TRBV12-3 or TRBV12-4 and TRBJ2-7, with D possibly being TRBD2 (6 bases). This CDR3 has 13 residues. V lost 6 bases to trimming and J lost 5 bases, with 14 bases between them.

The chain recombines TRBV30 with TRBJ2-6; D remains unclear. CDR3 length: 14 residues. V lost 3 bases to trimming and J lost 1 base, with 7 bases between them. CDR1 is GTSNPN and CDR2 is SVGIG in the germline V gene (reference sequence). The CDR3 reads CAWRQLSGANVLTF. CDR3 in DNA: TGTGCCTGGAGACAGCTGTCTGGGGCCAACGTCCTGACTTTC. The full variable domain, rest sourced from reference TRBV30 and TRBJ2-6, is SQTIHQWPATLVQPVGSPLSLECTVEGTSNPNLYWYRQAAGRGLQLLFYSVGIGQISSEVPQNLSASRPQDRQFILSSKKLLLSDSGFYLCAWRQLSGANVLTFGAGSRLTVL.

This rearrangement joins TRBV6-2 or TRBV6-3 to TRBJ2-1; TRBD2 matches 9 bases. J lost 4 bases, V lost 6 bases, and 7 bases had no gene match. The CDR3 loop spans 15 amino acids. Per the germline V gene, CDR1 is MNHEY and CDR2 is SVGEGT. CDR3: CASSLLAGRYNEQFF. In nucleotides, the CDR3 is TGTGCCAGCAGCTTACTAGCGGGCCGTTACAATGAGCAGTTCTTC.

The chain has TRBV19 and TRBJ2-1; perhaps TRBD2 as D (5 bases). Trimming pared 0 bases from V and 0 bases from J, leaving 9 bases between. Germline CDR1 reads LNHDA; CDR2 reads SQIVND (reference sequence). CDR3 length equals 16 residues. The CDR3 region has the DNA TGTGCCAGTAGTATAGAGCACGGAGGCTCCTACAATGAGCAGTTCTTC. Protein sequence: CASSIEHGGSYNEQFF.

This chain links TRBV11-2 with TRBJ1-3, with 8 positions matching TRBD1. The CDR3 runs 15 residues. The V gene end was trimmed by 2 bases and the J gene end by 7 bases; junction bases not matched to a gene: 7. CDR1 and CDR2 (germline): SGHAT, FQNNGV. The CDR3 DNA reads TGTGCCAGCAGCTTACCCGGGACAGGAGGGAACACCATATATTTT. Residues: CASSLPGTGGNTIYF.

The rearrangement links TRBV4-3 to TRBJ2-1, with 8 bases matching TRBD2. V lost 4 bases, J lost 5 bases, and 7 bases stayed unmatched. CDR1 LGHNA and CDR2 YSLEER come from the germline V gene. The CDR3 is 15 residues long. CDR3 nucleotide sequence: TGCGCCAGCAGCCTCGGACTAGCTTCCAACAATGAGCAGTTCTTC. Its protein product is CASSLGLASNNEQFF.

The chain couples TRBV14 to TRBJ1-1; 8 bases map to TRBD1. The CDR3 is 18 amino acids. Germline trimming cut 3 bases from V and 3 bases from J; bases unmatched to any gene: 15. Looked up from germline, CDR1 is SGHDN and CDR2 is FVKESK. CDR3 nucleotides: TGTGCCAGCAGCCACCGGACAGGGCCCACCTATGGGGACACTGAAGCTTTCTTT. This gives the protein CASSHRTGPTYGDTEAFF.

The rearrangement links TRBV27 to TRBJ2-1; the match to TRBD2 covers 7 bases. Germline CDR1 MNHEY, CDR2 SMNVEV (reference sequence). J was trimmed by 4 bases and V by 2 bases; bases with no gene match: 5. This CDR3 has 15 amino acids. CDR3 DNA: TGTGCCAGCAGTTTAGGCGGGGGAGCTTACAATGAGCAGTTCTTC. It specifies CASSLGGGAYNEQFF.

As DNA, the CDR3 is TGTGCCTGGAGTGGAGGGGGAACACCCCTCCACTTT. It encodes CAWSGGGTPLHF. The chain recombines TRBV30 with TRBJ1-6, with a tentative D call TRBD1 (6 bases). Germline V gene data show CDR1 as GTSNPN and CDR2 as SVGIG (reference sequence). CDR3 size: 12 residues. Trimming removed 1 base from V and 11 bases from J, with 9 bases in between.

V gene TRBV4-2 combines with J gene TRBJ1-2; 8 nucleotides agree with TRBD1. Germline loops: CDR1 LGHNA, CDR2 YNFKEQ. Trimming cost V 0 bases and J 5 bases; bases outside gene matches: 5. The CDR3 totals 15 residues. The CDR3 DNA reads TGTGCCAGCAGCCAAGATCGAGGACAGGGTTATGGCTACACCTTC. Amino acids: CASSQDRGQGYGYTF.

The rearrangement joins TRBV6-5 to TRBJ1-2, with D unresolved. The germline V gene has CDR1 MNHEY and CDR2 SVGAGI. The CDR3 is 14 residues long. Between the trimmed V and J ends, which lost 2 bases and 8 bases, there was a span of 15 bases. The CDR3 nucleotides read TGTGCCAGCAGTTACGGAGATCCTGGCCGGGGCTACACCTTC. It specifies CASSYGDPGRGYTF.

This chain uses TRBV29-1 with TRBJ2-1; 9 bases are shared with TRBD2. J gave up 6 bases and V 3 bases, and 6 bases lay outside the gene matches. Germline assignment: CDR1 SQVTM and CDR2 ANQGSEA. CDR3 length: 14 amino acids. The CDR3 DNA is TGCAGCGTTGATCGAGCGGGAGGTGCCAATGAGCAGTTCTTC. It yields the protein CSVDRAGGANEQFF.

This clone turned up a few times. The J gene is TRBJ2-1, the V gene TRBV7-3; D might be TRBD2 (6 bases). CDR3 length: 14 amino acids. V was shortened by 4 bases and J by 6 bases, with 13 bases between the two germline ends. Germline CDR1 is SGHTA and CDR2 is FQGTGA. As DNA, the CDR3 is TGTGCCAGCAGCTCCGGGACTCCACGCAATGAGCAGTTCTTC. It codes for CASSSGTPRNEQFF.

CDR3 region: CAISADSNEKLFF. In DNA, the CDR3 is TGTGCCATCAGTGCGGACAGTAATGAAAAACTGTTTTTT. The genes are TRBV10-3 and TRBJ1-4, with D tentatively TRBD1 (6 bases). The V end lost 4 bases, the J end lost 4 bases, and 7 bases lay between the germline ends. The germline V gene has CDR1 ENHRY and CDR2 SYGVKD. The CDR3 sequence is 13 residues long.

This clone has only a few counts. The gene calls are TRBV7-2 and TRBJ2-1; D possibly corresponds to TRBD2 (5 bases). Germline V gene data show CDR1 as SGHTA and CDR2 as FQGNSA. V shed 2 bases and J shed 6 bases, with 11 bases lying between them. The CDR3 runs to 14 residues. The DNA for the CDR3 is TGTGCCAGCAGCTTAAGGCAGACTATCAATGAGCAGTTCTTC. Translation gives CASSLRQTINEQFF.

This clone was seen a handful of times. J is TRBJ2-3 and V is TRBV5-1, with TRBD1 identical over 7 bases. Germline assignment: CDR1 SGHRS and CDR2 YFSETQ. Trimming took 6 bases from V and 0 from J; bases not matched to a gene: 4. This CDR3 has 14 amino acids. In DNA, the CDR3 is TGCGCCAGCACCGGGGACAGCAGCACAGATACGCAGTATTTT. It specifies CASTGDSSTDTQYF.

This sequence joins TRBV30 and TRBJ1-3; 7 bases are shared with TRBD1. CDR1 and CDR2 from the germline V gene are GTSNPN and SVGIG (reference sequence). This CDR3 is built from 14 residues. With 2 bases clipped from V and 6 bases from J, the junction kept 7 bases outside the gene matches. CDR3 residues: CAWSSDRVSNTIYF. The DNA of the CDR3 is TGTGCCTGGAGTTCTGACAGGGTTTCAAACACCATATATTTT.

CDR3 in amino acids: CASSLRQGVYEQYF. The CDR3 region has the DNA TGTGCCAGCAGTTTAAGGCAGGGGGTCTACGAGCAGTACTTC. This sequence joins TRBV27 and TRBJ2-7; the match to TRBD1 covers 7 bases. CDR1 MNHEY and CDR2 SMNVEV come from the germline V gene (reference sequence). This CDR3 is 14 amino acids long. The trim removed 2 bases at V and 3 bases at J, leaving 4 bases unmatched.

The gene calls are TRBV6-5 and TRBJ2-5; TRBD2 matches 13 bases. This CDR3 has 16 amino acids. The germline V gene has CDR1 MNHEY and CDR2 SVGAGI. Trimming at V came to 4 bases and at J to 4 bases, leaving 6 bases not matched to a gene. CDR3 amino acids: CASSSGLAGSLETQYF. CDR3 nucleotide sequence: TGTGCCAGCAGTTCGGGACTAGCGGGGTCGTTAGAGACCCAGTACTTC.

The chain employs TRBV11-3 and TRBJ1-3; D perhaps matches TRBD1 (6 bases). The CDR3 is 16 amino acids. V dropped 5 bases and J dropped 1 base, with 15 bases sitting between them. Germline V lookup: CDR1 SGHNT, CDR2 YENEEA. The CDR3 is CASSPVGGQSGNTIYF. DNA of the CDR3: TGTGCCAGCAGCCCGGTCGGGGGGCAGTCTGGAAACACCATATATTTT.

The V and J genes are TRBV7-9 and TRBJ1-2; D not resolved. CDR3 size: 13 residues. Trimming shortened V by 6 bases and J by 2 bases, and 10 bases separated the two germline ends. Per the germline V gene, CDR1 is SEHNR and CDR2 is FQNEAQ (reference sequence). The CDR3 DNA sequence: TGTGCCAGCAGTCCCGCGGTAAACTATGGCTACACCTTC. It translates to CASSPAVNYGYTF.